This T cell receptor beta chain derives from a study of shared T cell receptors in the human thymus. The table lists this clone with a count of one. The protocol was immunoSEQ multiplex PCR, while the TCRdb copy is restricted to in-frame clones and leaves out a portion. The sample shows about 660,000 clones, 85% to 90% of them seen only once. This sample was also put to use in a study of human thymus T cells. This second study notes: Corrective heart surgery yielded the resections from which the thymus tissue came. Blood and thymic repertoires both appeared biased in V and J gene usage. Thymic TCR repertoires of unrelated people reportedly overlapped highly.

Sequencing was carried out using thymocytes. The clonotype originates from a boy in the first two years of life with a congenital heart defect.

CDR3 sequence reads: CASSQPRDSLDTEAFF. The CDR3 DNA sequence: TGTGCCAGCAGCCAACCCCGGGACAGTTTGGACACTGAAGCTTTCTTT. The chain uses TRBV7-9 and TRBJ1-1; 7 nucleotides match TRBD1. Germline V gene data show CDR1 as SEHNR and CDR2 as FQNEAQ (reference sequence). With 5 bases clipped from V and 3 bases from J, the junction kept 12 bases outside the gene matches. The length of the CDR3 is 16 residues.